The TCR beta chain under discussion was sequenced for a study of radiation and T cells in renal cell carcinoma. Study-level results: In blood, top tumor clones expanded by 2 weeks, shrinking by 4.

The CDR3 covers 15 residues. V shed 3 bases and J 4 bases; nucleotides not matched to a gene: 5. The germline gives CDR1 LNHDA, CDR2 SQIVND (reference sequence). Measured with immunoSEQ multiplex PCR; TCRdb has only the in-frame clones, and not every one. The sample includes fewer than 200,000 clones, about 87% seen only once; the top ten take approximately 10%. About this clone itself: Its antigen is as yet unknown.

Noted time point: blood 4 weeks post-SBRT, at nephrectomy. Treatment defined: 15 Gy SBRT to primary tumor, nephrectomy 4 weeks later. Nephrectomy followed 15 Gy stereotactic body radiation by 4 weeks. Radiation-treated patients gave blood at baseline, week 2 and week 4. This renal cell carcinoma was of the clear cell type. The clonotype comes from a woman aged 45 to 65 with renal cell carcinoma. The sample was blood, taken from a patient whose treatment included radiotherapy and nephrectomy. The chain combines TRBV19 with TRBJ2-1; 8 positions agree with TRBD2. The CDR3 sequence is CASSIGGAQYNEQFF. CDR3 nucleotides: TGTGCCAGTAGTATCGGGGGGGCCCAATACAATGAGCAGTTCTTC.